A single TCR beta chain is shown here with its context. Its antigen is unknown. This record belongs to a study of blood T cells in healthy people across ages. A sample-barcoded 5' primer and a J-beta primer mix were used in a second PCR of about 7 to 12 cycles. From the 5' RACE reads, TCRdb called clonotypes with MiXCR, one entry per CDR3 protein. The data contain approximately 880,000 distinct CDR3 sequences, about 44% of them seen just once; the ten biggest clones take up 13%. Donors were systemically healthy Caucasian individuals from Russia aged about 6 to 95 years. Study observations and caveats: TCR beta diversity per million T cells fell roughly linearly with age.

Per the germline V gene, CDR1 is MNHNS and CDR2 is SASEGT. Between the trimmed V and J ends, which lost 6 bases and 6 bases, there was a span of 13 bases. The CDR3 loop spans 13 amino acids. The TCR was taken from a man aged 25 to 40 in good health. The chain couples TRBV6-1 to TRBJ2-3; D gene ambiguous. Sequencing used blood. The CDR3 DNA is TGTGCCAGCAGACGCCCTCACACGGATACGCAGTATTTT. Its protein product is CASRRPHTDTQYF.